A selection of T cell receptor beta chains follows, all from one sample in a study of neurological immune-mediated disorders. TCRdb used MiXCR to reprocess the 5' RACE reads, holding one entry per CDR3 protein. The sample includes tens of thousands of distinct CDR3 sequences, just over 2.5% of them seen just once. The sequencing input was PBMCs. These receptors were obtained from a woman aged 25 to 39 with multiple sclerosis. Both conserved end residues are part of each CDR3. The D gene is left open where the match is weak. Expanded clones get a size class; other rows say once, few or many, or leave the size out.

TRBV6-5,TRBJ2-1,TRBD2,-,CASSQTSDKPPEQFF,TGTGCCAGCAGCCAAACTAGCGACAAACCCCCTGAGCAGTTCTTC
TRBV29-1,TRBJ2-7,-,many,CSVELNEQYF,TGCAGCGTTGAGTTGAACGAGCAGTACTTC
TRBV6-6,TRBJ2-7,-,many,CASSYALEPLYEQYF,TGTGCCAGCAGTTACGCTTTAGAGCCTCTCTACGAGCAGTACTTC
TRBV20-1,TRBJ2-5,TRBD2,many,CSARTSGTSNSETQYF,TGCAGTGCTAGAACCTCCGGGACTAGCAATTCGGAGACCCAGTACTTC
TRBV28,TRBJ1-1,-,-,CASSLGVCGTEAFF,TGTGCCAGCAGTTTAGGGGTTTGTGGGACTGAAGCTTTCTTT
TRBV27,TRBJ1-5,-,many,CASSLSGASSNQPQHF,TGTGCCAGCAGTTTATCCGGGGCGTCGAGCAATCAGCCCCAGCATTTT
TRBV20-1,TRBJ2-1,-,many,CSASAAAGTGGNEQFF,TGCAGTGCTAGCGCAGCAGCGGGTACTGGAGGAAATGAGCAGTTCTTC
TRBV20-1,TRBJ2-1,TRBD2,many,CSAPKASGPYNEQFF,TGCAGTGCTCCCAAAGCTAGCGGACCATACAATGAGCAGTTCTTC
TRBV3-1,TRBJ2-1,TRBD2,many,CASRRTSGAYNEQFF,TGTGCCAGCAGGCGGACTAGCGGGGCCTACAATGAGCAGTTCTTC
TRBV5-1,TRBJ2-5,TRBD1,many,CASSSGQGRETQYF,TGCGCCAGCAGCTCGGGACAGGGGCGAGAGACCCAGTACTTC
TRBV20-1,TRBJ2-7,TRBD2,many,CSASPGASGREQYF,TGCAGTGCTAGTCCAGGGGCTAGCGGGCGCGAGCAGTACTTC
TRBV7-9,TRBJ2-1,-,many,CASSLGISQFF,TGTGCCAGCAGCTTAGGCATTTCGCAGTTCTTC
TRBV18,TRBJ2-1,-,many,CASSQVGGFGLNEQFF,TGTGCCAGCTCACAAGTTGGGGGATTCGGACTCAATGAGCAGTTCTTC
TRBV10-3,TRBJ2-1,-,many,CATATRGAGNEQFF,TGTGCCACCGCGACTAGAGGTGCTGGCAATGAGCAGTTCTTC
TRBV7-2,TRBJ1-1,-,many,CASSLAFVGGLNTEAFF,TGTGCCAGCAGCTTAGCGTTCGTGGGAGGTCTGAACACTGAAGCTTTCTTT
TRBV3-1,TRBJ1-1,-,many,CASSRRTQSTEAFF,TGTGCCAGCAGCCGAAGGACCCAGAGCACTGAAGCTTTCTTT
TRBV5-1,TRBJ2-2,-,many,CASSLGNTGELFF,TGCGCCAGCAGCTTGGGGAACACCGGGGAGCTGTTTTTT
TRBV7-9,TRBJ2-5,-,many,CASSLVSEETQYF,TGTGCCAGCAGCTTAGTATCCGAAGAGACCCAGTACTTC
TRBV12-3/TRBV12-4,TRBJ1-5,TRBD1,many,CASKEQGFSNQPQHF,TGTGCCAGCAAGGAACAGGGGTTCAGCAATCAGCCCCAGCATTTT
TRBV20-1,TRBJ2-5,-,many,CSARISGTTQETQYF,TGCAGTGCTAGAATCTCCGGGACAACCCAAGAGACCCAGTACTTC
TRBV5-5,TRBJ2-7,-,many,CASSPTSTTYEQYF,TGTGCCAGCAGCCCTACTAGTACCACCTACGAGCAGTACTTC
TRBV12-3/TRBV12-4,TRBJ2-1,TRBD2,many,CASSPRTSGRGGEQFF,TGTGCCAGCAGTCCCCGGACTAGCGGGAGAGGTGGTGAGCAGTTCTTC
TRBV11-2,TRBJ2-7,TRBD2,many,CASSRGLAGLQQYF,TGTGCCAGCAGCCGGGGACTAGCGGGATTGCAGCAGTACTTC
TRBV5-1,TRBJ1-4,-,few,CASTLAGGAEEKLFF,TGCGCCAGCACCCTGGCCGGGGGGGCAGAGGAAAAACTGTTTTTT
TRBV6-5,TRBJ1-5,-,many,CASSYSAVDDQPQHF,TGTGCCAGCAGTTACTCGGCGGTCGATGATCAGCCCCAGCATTTT
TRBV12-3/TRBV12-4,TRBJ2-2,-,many,CASRLATGGELFF,TGTGCCAGCAGGCTGGCGACCGGCGGGGAGCTGTTTTTT
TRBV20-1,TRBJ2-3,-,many,CSATSGSGGGDTQYF,TGCAGTGCTACCAGCGGTAGCGGTGGGGGAGATACGCAGTATTTT
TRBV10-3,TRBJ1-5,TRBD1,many,CAIRGTGWGQPQHF,TGTGCCATCAGGGGGACAGGCTGGGGTCAGCCCCAGCATTTT
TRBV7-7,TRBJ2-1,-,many,CASSLGTTQGAEQFF,TGTGCCAGCAGCTTAGGAACTACTCAAGGGGCTGAGCAGTTCTTC
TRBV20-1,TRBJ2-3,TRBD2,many,CSARPWEGGADTQYF,TGCAGTGCTAGGCCGTGGGAGGGCGGTGCGGATACGCAGTATTTT
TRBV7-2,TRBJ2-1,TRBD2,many,CASSLLADNEQFF,TGTGCCAGCAGCTTGCTAGCGGACAATGAGCAGTTCTTC
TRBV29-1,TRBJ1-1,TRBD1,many,CSVGQGLAFF,TGCAGCGTCGGACAGGGGTTGGCTTTCTTT
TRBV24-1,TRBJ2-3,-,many,CATSDSPDTQYF,TGTGCCACCAGTGATTCACCAGATACGCAGTATTTT
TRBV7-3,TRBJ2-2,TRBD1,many,CASSLRGQGDTGELFF,TGTGCCAGCAGCCTACGTGGACAGGGAGACACCGGGGAGCTGTTTTTT
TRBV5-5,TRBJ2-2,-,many,CASSLRLLTGELFF,TGTGCCAGCAGCCTCAGACTGTTAACCGGGGAGCTGTTTTTT
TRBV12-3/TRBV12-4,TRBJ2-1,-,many,CASNIPGRGHNEQFF,TGTGCCAGCAATATCCCCGGGAGAGGCCACAATGAGCAGTTCTTC
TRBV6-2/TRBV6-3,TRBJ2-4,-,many,CASSYEGKSIPLAKNIQYF,TGTGCCAGCAGTTATGAGGGCAAGAGCATACCACTAGCCAAAAACATTCAGTACTTC